Below are 8 T cell receptor beta chains sequenced from a single sample in a study of blood T cell repertoires in COVID-19. The table came from immunoSEQ multiplex PCR; TCRdb's copy has only in-frame clones and leaves some out. This sample carries some 160,000 clones, 85% to 90% of them seen once, and the ten largest clones take roughly 2%. The specimen sequenced was peripheral blood. Receptors were obtained from a man in his forties or fifties who had recovered from COVID-19.

The genes are TRBV11-2 and TRBJ2-3; 8 bases are a match to TRBD2. The CDR3 contains 15 residues. Trimming cost V 4 bases and J 2 bases; bases outside gene matches: 5. Germline lookup yields CDR1 SGHAT and CDR2 FQNNGV. The CDR3 spells CASSSGTRPTDTQYF. DNA for the CDR3: TGTGCCAGCAGCTCCGGGACTAGACCCACAGATACGCAGTATTTT.

J is TRBJ1-1 and V is TRBV7-2, with D uncertain. Deletions cut 1 base from V and 8 bases from J, with 14 bases between. The CDR3 is 14 residues long. CDR1 and CDR2 from the germline V gene are SGHTA and FQGNSA. CDR3 protein: CASSLGDVRLEAFF. CDR3 in DNA: TGTGCCAGCAGCTTAGGAGATGTAAGATTGGAAGCTTTCTTT.

The chain carries TRBV6-5 and TRBJ2-2; TRBD2 aligns across 7 bases. Germline V lookup: CDR1 MNHEY, CDR2 SVGAGI. Trimming removed 2 bases from V and 4 bases from J; junction bases left unmatched: 7. This CDR3 comprises 16 residues. Written as DNA, the CDR3 is TGTGCCAGCAGTTACGAGGGAGGGATGGGCACCGGGGAGCTGTTTTTT. Residues: CASSYEGGMGTGELFF.

The rearrangement joins TRBV5-1 to TRBJ1-5, with D possibly TRBD1 on 6 matching bases. The V gene lost 4 bases and the J gene lost 0 bases, with 11 bases spanning the gap. Germline V CDR1 and CDR2: SGHRS, YFSETQ. The CDR3 length is 15 residues. The CDR3 here is CASSRGGNSNQPQHF. The CDR3 DNA follows: TGCGCCAGCAGCAGGGGGGGTAATAGCAATCAGCCCCAGCATTTT.

The chain employs TRBV25-1 and TRBJ2-3; a weak D match, TRBD2 (6 bases). The CDR3 has 16 residues. Germline V gives CDR1 MGHDK, CDR2 SYGVNS. Trimming stripped 2 bases from V and 1 base from J, with 13 bases between. The CDR3 nucleotides are TGTGCCAGCAGTGAAACCCGCGGGGTGGGCACAGATACGCAGTATTTT. This translates into CASSETRGVGTDTQYF.

The J gene is TRBJ2-1, the V gene TRBV5-1, with D possibly TRBD2 on 5 matching bases. The CDR3 length is 16 residues. Germline CDR1 and CDR2: SGHRS and YFSETQ. Deletions cut 0 bases from V and 4 bases from J, with 14 bases between. The CDR3 region has the DNA TGCGCCAGCAGCTTGGGGGCGGGCGGACTGTACAATGAGCAGTTCTTC. Residues: CASSLGAGGLYNEQFF.

In DNA, the CDR3 is TGTGCCAGTAGTTACAATCCCTCTTCAGGTTCGGCCACTGAAGCTTTCTTT. This gives the protein CASSYNPSSGSATEAFF. V is TRBV19 and J is TRBJ1-1; D uncertain. This CDR3 has 17 residues. V was trimmed by 5 bases and J by 4 bases, leaving 23 bases between them. Germline V gene lookup returns CDR1 LNHDA and CDR2 SQIVND (reference sequence).

This chain joins TRBV27 and TRBJ1-2, with 9 nucleotides matching TRBD1. The CDR3 is made up of 16 amino acids. Looked up from germline, CDR1 is MNHEY and CDR2 is SMNVEV (reference sequence). V dropped 6 bases and J dropped 3; count of bases not matched to a gene: 11. CDR3 sequence (DNA): TGTGCCAGCAGGGGCCGGTGGGACAGGGTTCACTATGGCTACACCTTC. Its translation is CASRGRWDRVHYGYTF.